A single sample is the source of the 12 T cell receptor beta chains below, sequenced in a study of T-cell reconstitution after alpha-beta-depleted transplantation in children. The TCRbeta library incorporated unique molecular identifiers. TCRdb independently ran MiXCR on the PCR reads; one entry per CDR3 protein. The sample shows about 260,000 distinct CDR3 sequences, 8.2% of them seen only once. The sequenced sample was PBMCs, mostly from graft donor cells, obtained 180 days after TCRalphabeta/CD19-depleted stem cell transplant. The receptors originated from a male patient aged 10 to 17 who had a stem cell transplant for acute lymphoblastic leukemia, so the T cells may come from the graft donor.

This clonotype was observed many times. The rearrangement joins TRBV24-1 to TRBJ1-2, with 9 bases aligning to TRBD1. With 4 bases clipped from V and 6 bases from J, the junction kept 8 bases outside the gene matches. Germline loops: CDR1 KGHDR, CDR2 SFDVKD. This CDR3 comprises 15 residues. DNA for the CDR3: TGTGCCACCAGTGAAGCCGGGACAGGGTCCCATGGCTACACCTTC. Amino acid sequence: CATSEAGTGSHGYTF.

This clonotype was detected many times. CDR3 in amino acids: CASSQLTVGIYEQYF. CDR3 sequence (DNA): TGTGCCAGCAGCCAATTAACAGTGGGGATCTACGAGCAGTACTTC. J is TRBJ2-7 and V is TRBV28; D is uncertain. The CDR3 contains 15 residues. The V end was cut by 6 bases, the J end by 3 bases, with 18 bases between. The germline V gene encodes CDR1 MDHEN and CDR2 SYDVKM.

This clonotype was recorded many times. The V call is TRBV12-3 or TRBV12-4, the J call TRBJ2-1; D call uncertain. Trimming took off 1 base at V and 2 bases at J, with 12 bases between the two ends. The CDR3 has 16 residues. In DNA form, the CDR3 reads TGTGCCAGCAGTTTAGGTCGAAAAGCCCCCTACAATGAGCAGTTCTTC. It yields the protein CASSLGRKAPYNEQFF.

This clonotype was seen repeatedly, ten times or more. This chain joins TRBV20-1 and TRBJ2-5; 9 bases line up with TRBD2. Looked up from germline, CDR1 is DFQATT and CDR2 is SNEGSKA (reference sequence). The CDR3 covers 15 residues. Trimming removed 1 base from V and 3 bases from J; junction bases left unmatched: 6. The DNA of the CDR3 is TGCAGTGCTAGAGTCCCCGGGACTAGCAAAGAGACCCAGTACTTC. This encodes CSARVPGTSKETQYF.

The sample holds many counts of this clonotype. The chain is built from TRBV5-1 and TRBJ2-1, with D uncertain. Trimming left V 0 bases short and J 1 base short, with 8 bases between. The CDR3 loop spans 15 amino acids. Looked up from germline, CDR1 is SGHRS and CDR2 is YFSETQ. CDR3 DNA sequence: TGCGCCAGCAGCTTGGAGGGAACTTCCTACAATGAGCAGTTCTTC. Its protein product is CASSLEGTSYNEQFF.

This clonotype was recorded at least ten times. The chain employs TRBV5-4 and TRBJ2-7, with 9 nucleotides matching TRBD2. This CDR3 is 15 amino acids long. Germline lookup yields CDR1 SGHNT and CDR2 YYREEE (reference sequence). The J segment lost 2 bases and the V segment lost 0 bases, leaving 3 bases of the junction unmatched. CDR3 coding DNA: TGTGCCAGCAGCTTGGATAGCGGGGGACCCTACGAGCAGTACTTC. Its translation is CASSLDSGGPYEQYF.

This clonotype was seen at least ten times. The chain is built from TRBV28 and TRBJ1-2; a weak D match, TRBD1 (5 bases). The CDR3 is made up of 14 amino acids. V lost 8 bases and J lost 3, with 16 bases in between. The germline gives CDR1 MDHEN, CDR2 SYDVKM. Written as DNA, the CDR3 is TGTGCCAGCTCTCAGGGAGGCGGCCACTATGGCTACACCTTC. This codes for CASSQGGGHYGYTF.

This clonotype was seen at least ten times. The rearrangement links TRBV20-1 to TRBJ2-7; no firm D call. The CDR3 is 13 residues long. The germline gives CDR1 DFQATT, CDR2 SNEGSKA (reference sequence). CDR3: CSLQKPSSYEQYF. In DNA, the CDR3 is TGCAGCTTACAGAAACCTAGCTCCTACGAGCAGTACTTC.

This clonotype was found many times. The CDR3, as DNA: TGCAGTGCTAGAGCGGGACTAGCGGGGGGACATGAGCAGTTCTTC. Its translation: CSARAGLAGGHEQFF. The rearrangement links TRBV20-1 to TRBJ2-1; 15 bases match TRBD2. J was trimmed by 8 bases and V by 1 base; bases with no gene match: 3. The CDR3 totals 15 residues. CDR1 and CDR2 from the germline V gene are DFQATT and SNEGSKA (reference sequence).

This clonotype was recorded many times. The CDR3 coding sequence is TGCGCCAGCAGCACGAGCGGGGGAGCCTACGAGCAGTACTTC. It translates to CASSTSGGAYEQYF. The gene calls are TRBV5-1 and TRBJ2-7, with 8 bases identical to TRBD2. Germline V lookup: CDR1 SGHRS, CDR2 YFSETQ. The CDR3 covers 14 residues. V shed 4 bases, J shed 2 bases, and the junction held 5 bases outside the gene matches.

The rearrangement uses TRBV19 and TRBJ2-5; 8 nucleotides match TRBD2. This CDR3 region has 14 residues. V shed 9 bases, J shed 3 bases, and the junction held 9 bases outside the gene matches. Germline V lookup: CDR1 LNHDA, CDR2 SQIVND (reference sequence). The CDR3 nucleotides are TGTGCCAGCAGGGGAGCGGGGGTAGAAGAGACCCAGTACTTC. It is translated as CASRGAGVEETQYF.

This clonotype was seen many times. The chain employs TRBV7-9 and TRBJ2-1, with 10 positions matching TRBD2. Germline V lookup: CDR1 SEHNR, CDR2 FQNEAQ (reference sequence). Germline trimming cut 4 bases from V and 2 bases from J; bases unmatched to any gene: 2. This CDR3 contains 15 residues. The CDR3 coding sequence is TGTGCCAGCAGCTGGGGGACTAGCGCCTACAATGAGCAGTTCTTC. Encoded protein: CASSWGTSAYNEQFF.